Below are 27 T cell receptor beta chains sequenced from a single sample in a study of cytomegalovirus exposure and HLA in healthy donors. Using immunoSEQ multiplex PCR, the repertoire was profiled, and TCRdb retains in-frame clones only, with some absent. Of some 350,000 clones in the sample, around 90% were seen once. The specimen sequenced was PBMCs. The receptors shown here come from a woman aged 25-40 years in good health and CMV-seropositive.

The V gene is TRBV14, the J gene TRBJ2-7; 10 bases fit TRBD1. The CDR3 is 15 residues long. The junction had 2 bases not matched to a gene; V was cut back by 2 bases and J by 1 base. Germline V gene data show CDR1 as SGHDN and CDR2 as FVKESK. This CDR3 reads CASSQPGQGSYEQYF. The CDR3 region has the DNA TGTGCCAGCAGCCAACCGGGACAGGGGTCCTACGAGCAGTACTTC.

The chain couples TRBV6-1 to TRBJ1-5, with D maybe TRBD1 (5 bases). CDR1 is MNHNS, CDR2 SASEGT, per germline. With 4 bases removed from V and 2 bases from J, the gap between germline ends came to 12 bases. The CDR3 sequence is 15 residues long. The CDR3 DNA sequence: TGTGCCAGCAGTGGGGCAGGGATTGGCAATCAGCCCCAGCATTTT. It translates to CASSGAGIGNQPQHF.

CDR3 loop: CASSTAQGASEKLFF. The CDR3 DNA sequence: TGTGCCAGCAGTACCGCACAGGGGGCCTCTGAAAAACTGTTTTTT. The gene calls are TRBV28 and TRBJ1-4; 9 bases line up with TRBD1. The CDR3 extends over 15 amino acids. Per germline, CDR1 MDHEN and CDR2 SYDVKM. Trimming removed 5 bases from V and 7 bases from J; junction bases left unmatched: 8.

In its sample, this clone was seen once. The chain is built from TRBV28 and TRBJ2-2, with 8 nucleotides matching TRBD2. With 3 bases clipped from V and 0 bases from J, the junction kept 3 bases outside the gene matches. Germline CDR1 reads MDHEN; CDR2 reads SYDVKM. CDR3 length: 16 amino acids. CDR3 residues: CASSLFSGANTGELFF. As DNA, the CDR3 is TGTGCCAGCAGTTTGTTTAGCGGGGCGAACACCGGGGAGCTGTTTTTT.

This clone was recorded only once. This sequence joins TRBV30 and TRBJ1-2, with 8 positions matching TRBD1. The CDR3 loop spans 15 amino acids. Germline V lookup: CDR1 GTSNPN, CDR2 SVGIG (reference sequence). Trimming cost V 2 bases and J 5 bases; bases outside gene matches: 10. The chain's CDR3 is CAWSIHRGNLYGYTF. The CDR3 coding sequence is TGTGCCTGGAGTATCCACAGGGGGAATTTGTATGGCTACACCTTC.

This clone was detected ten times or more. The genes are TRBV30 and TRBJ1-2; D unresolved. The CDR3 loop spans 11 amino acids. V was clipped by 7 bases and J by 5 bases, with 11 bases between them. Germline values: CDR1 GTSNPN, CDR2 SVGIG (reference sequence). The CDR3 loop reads CAFPGLYGYTF. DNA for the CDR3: TGTGCCTTCCCGGGTCTTTATGGCTACACCTTC.

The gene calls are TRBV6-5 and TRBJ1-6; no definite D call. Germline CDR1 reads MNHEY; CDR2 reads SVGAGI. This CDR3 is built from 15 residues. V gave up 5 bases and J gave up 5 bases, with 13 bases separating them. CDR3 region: CASSGDRADNSPLHF. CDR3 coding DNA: TGTGCCAGCAGTGGCGACCGGGCCGATAATTCACCCCTCCACTTT.

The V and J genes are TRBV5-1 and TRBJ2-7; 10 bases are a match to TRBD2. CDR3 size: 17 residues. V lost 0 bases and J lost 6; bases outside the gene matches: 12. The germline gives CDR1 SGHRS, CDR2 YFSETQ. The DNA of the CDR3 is TGCGCCAGCAGCTTGGTCGGCTTGAGCGGGGGGGCGAGCGAGCAGTACTTC. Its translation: CASSLVGLSGGASEQYF.

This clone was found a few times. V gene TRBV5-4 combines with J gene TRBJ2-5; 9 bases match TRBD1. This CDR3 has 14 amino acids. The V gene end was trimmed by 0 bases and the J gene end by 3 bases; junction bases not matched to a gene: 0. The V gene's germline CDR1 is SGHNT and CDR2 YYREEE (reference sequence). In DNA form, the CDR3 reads TGTGCCAGCAGCTTGGGGACAGGGGAAGAGACCCAGTACTTC. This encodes CASSLGTGEETQYF. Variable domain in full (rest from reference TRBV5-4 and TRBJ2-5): ETGVTQSPTHLIKTRGQQVTLRCSSQSGHNTVSWYQQALGQGPQFIFQYYREEENGRGNFPPRFSGLQFPNYSSELNVNALELDDSALYLCASSLGTGEETQYFGPGTRLLVL.

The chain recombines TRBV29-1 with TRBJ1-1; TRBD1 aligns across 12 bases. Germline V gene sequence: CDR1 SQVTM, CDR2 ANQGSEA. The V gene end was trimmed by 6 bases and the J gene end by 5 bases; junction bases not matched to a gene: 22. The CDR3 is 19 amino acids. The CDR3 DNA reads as TGCAGCGTGTACACCCCTTGGGCCGGGACAGGGGGCACGGGGACTGAAGCTTTCTTT. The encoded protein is CSVYTPWAGTGGTGTEAFF.

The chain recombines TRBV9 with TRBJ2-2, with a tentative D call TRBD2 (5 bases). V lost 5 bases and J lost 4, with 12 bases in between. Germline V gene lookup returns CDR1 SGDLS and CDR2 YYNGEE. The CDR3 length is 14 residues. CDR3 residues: CASRVPSSTGELFF. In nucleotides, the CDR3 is TGTGCCAGCAGAGTACCTAGCTCCACCGGGGAGCTGTTTTTT.

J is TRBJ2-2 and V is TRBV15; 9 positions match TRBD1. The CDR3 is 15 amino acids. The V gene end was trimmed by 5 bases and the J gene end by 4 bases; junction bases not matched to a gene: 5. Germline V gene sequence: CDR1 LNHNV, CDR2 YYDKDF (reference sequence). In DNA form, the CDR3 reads TGTGCCACCAGCCCAGGGACAGGGAGCACCGGGGAGCTGTTTTTT. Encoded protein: CATSPGTGSTGELFF.

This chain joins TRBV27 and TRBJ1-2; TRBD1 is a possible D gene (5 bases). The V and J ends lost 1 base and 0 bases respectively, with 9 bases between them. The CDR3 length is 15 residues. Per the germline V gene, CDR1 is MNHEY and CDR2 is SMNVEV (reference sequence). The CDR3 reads CASSLFGGSNYGYTF. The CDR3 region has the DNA TGTGCCAGCAGTTTATTTGGGGGATCTAACTATGGCTACACCTTC.

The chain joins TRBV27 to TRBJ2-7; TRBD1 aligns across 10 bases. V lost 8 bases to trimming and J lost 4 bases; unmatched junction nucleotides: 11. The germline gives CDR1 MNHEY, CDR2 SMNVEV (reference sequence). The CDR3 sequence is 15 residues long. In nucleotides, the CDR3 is TGTGCCAGCGGTCGTGTGGGGGACAGGGGATACGAGCAGTACTTC. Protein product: CASGRVGDRGYEQYF.

The CDR3 DNA sequence: TGTGCCATCAGTGACAATAGCAATCAGCCCCAGCATTTT. Its translation: CAISDNSNQPQHF. The chain is built from TRBV10-3 and TRBJ1-5; no reliable D call. V gave up 3 bases and J gave up 0 bases, with 3 bases separating them. The CDR3 is 13 amino acids. CDR1 is ENHRY and CDR2 is SYGVKD in the germline V gene.

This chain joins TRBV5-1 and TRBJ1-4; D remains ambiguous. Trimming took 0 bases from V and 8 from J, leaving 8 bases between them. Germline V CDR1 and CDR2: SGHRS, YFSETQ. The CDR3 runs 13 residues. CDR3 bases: TGCGCCAGCAGCTTGGCACCGGGCGAAAAACTGTTTTTT. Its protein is CASSLAPGEKLFF.

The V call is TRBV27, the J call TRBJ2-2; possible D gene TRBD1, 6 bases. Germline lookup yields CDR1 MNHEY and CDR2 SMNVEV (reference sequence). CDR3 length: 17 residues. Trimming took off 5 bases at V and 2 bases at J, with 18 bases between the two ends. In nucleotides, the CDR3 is TGTGCCAGCAGTCAGCGGACATCGGGACATAACACCGGGGAGCTGTTTTTT. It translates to CASSQRTSGHNTGELFF.

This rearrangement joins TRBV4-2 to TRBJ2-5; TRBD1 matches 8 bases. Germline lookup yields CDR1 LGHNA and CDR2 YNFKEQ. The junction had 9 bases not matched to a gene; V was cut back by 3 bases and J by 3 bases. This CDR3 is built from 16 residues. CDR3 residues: CASSQQLQGVEETQYF. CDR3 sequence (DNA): TGTGCCAGCAGCCAGCAACTACAGGGGGTCGAAGAGACCCAGTACTTC.

The CDR3 nucleotides are TGTGCCAGCAGCCCAACGGGGTCCTACGAGCAGTACTTC. Encoded protein: CASSPTGSYEQYF. The chain employs TRBV7-6 and TRBJ2-7; TRBD2 might be the D (5 bases). The CDR3 is 13 residues long. The V and J ends lost 5 bases and 1 base respectively, with 9 bases between them. The germline CDR1 and CDR2 sequences are SGHVS and FNYEAQ.

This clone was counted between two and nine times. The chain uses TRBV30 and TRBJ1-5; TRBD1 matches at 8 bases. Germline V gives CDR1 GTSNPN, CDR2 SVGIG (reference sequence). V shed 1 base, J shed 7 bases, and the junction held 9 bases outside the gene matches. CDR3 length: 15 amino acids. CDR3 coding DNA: TGTGCCTGGAGTGCACGGACAGGGAGAAGGCAGCCCCAGCATTTT. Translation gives CAWSARTGRRQPQHF.

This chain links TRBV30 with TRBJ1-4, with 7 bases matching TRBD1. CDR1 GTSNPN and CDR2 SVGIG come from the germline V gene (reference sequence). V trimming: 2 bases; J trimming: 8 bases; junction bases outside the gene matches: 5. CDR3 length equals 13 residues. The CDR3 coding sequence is TGTGCCTGGAGTCTAGGGACAGTAGAAAAACTGTTTTTT. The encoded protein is CAWSLGTVEKLFF.

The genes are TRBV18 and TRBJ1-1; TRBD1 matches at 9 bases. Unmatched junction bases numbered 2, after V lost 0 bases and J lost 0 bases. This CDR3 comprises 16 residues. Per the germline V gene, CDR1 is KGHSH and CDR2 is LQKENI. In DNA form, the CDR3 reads TGTGCCAGCTCACCACCGGGACAGGGAGTGAACACTGAAGCTTTCTTT. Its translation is CASSPPGQGVNTEAFF.

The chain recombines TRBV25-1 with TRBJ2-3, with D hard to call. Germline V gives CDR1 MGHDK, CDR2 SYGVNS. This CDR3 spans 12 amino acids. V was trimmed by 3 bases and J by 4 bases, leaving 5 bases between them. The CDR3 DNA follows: TGTGCCAGCAGTGACGTGGCAGATACGCAGTATTTT. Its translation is CASSDVADTQYF.

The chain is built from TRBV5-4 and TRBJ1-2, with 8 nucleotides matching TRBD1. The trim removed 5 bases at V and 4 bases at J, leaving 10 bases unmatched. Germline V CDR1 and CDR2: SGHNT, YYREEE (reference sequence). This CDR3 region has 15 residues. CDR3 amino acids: CASSGDGQGFYGYTF. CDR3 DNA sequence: TGTGCCAGCAGTGGCGACGGACAGGGTTTCTATGGCTACACCTTC.

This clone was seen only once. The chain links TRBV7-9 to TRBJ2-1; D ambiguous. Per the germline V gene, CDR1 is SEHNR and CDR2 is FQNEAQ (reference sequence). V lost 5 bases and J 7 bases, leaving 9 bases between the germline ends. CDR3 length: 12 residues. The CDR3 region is CASSPLGNEQFF. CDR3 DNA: TGTGCCAGCAGCCCCCTCGGGAATGAGCAGTTCTTC.

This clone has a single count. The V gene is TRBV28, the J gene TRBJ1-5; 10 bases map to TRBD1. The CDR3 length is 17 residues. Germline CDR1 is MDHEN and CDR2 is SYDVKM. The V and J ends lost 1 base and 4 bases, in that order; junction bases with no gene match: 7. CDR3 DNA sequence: TGTGCCAGCAGTTTATTGGCCGGGACAGGGGTAAATCAGCCCCAGCATTTT. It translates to CASSLLAGTGVNQPQHF.

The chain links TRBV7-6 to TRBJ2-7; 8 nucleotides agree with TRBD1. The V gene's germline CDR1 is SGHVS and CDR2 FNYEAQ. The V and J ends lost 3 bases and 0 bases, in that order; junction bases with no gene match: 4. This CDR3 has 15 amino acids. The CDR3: CASSFRQGNSYEQYF. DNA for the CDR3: TGTGCCAGCAGCTTCAGACAGGGGAACTCCTACGAGCAGTACTTC.